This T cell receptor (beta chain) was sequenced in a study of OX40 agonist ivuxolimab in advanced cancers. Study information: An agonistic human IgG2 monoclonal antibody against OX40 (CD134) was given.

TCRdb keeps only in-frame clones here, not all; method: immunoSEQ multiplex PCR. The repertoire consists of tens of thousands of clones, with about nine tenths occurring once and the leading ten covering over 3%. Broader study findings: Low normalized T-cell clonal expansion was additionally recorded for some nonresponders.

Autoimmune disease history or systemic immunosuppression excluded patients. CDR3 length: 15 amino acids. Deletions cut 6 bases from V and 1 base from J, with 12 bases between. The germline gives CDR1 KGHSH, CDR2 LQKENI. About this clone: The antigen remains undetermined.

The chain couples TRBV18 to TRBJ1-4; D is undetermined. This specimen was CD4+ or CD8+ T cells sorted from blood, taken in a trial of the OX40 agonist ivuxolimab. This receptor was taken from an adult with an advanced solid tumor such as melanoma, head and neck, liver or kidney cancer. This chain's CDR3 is CASSSREGTNEKLFF. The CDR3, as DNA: TGTGCCAGCTCCTCGCGAGAAGGAACTAATGAAAAACTGTTTTTT.